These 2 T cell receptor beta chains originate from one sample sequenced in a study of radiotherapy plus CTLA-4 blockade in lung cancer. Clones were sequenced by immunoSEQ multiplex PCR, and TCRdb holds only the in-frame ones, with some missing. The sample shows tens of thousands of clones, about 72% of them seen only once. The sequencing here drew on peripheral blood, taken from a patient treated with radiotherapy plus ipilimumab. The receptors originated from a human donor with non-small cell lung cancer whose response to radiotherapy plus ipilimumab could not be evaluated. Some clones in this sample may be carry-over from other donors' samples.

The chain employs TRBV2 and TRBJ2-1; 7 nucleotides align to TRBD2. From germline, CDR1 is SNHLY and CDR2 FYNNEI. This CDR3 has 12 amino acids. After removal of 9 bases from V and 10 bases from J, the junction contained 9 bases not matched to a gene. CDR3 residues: CASPRAGEEQFF. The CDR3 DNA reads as TGTGCCAGTCCGAGGGCGGGGGAGGAGCAGTTCTTC.

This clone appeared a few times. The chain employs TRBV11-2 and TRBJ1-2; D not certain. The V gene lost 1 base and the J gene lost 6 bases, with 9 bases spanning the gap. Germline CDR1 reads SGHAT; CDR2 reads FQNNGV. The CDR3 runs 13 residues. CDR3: CASSLGAHHGYTF. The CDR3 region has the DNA TGTGCCAGCAGCTTAGGGGCGCATCATGGCTACACCTTC. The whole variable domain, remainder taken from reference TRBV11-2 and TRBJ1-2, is EAGVAQSPRYKIIEKRQSVAFWCNPISGHATLYWYQQILGQGPKLLIQFQNNGVVDDSQLPKDRFSAERLKGVDSTLKIQPAKLEDSAVYLCASSLGAHHGYTFGSGTRLTVV.